A selection of T cell receptor beta chains follows, all from one sample in a study of beta chain features in type 1 diabetes. The repertoire was sequenced with immunoSEQ multiplex PCR; TCRdb's copy has only in-frame clones and lacks some. The sample lists about 620,000 clones; 15% to 17% were seen once. The source material was naive CD4+ T cells from blood. Receptors originate from a man aged 18 to 29 in good health. Both conserved end residues are part of each CDR3. The D gene is left open where the match is weak. The size of a clone is reported for some rows only, either as once, few or many, or as a class for expanded clones.

cdr3_nt: TGTGCCACGTTACCCGGGACTAGCAAAAACTACGAGCAGTACTTC
cdr3_aa: CATLPGTSKNYEQYF
clone_size: few
j_call: TRBJ2-7
d_call: TRBD2
v_call: TRBV15

cdr3_nt: TGTGCCATCCTCCGGGACACTTCCTACGAGCAGTACTTC
cdr3_aa: CAILRDTSYEQYF
clone_size: few
j_call: TRBJ2-7
d_call: NA
v_call: TRBV10-3

cdr3_nt: TGTGCCAGCAGCTCATTAGACAGGGACTACAATGAGCAGTTCTTC
cdr3_aa: CASSSLDRDYNEQFF
clone_size: few
j_call: TRBJ2-1
d_call: TRBD1
v_call: TRBV5-6

cdr3_nt: TGTGCTAGTGGTTTGGGACTAACTAGCACAGATACGCAGTATTTT
cdr3_aa: CASGLGLTSTDTQYF
clone_size: few
j_call: TRBJ2-3
d_call: NA
v_call: TRBV12-5

cdr3_nt: TGTGCCAGCAGGTTAGACTCCCTAGGTGGTGGCTACACCTTC
cdr3_aa: CASRLDSLGGGYTF
clone_size: few
j_call: TRBJ1-2
d_call: NA
v_call: TRBV7-9

cdr3_nt: TGTGCCAGCTCACCACCGACAGGGGATGGCTACACCTTC
cdr3_aa: CASSPPTGDGYTF
clone_size: NA
j_call: TRBJ1-2
d_call: TRBD1
v_call: TRBV18

cdr3_nt: TGTGCCGGGGGGTTCCAAGAGACCCAGTACTTC
cdr3_aa: CAGGFQETQYF
clone_size: NA
j_call: TRBJ2-5
d_call: NA
v_call: TRBV5-4

cdr3_nt: TGTGCCACCAGCAGAGTTCCAGGGAAAGATTATGGCTACACCTTC
cdr3_aa: CATSRVPGKDYGYTF
clone_size: NA
j_call: TRBJ1-2
d_call: NA
v_call: TRBV15

cdr3_nt: TGTGCCAGCAGCTTAAACAGCCTCTCCTACGAGCAGTACTTC
cdr3_aa: CASSLNSLSYEQYF
clone_size: NA
j_call: TRBJ2-7
d_call: NA
v_call: TRBV5-4

cdr3_nt: TGCGCCAGCAGCTTGGACAGGGAACGAGATACGCAGTATTTT
cdr3_aa: CASSLDRERDTQYF
clone_size: NA
j_call: TRBJ2-3
d_call: NA
v_call: TRBV5-1

cdr3_nt: TGTGCCAGCAGCTTGGCGCCAAGGGCCGGAAACACCATATATTTT
cdr3_aa: CASSLAPRAGNTIYF
clone_size: NA
j_call: TRBJ1-3
d_call: NA
v_call: TRBV5-6

cdr3_nt: TGTGCCAGCCTAAGGTGGCCGTTCCAGTTCTTC
cdr3_aa: CASLRWPFQFF
clone_size: NA
j_call: TRBJ2-1
d_call: NA
v_call: TRBV28

cdr3_nt: TGTGCCAGCAACCCCAGCGGGAAAAACAATGAGCAGTTCTTC
cdr3_aa: CASNPSGKNNEQFF
clone_size: NA
j_call: TRBJ2-1
d_call: TRBD2
v_call: TRBV2

cdr3_nt: TGTGCCAGCAGCTCACCCACTAAGCGGGAGTCCAATGAGCAGTTCTTC
cdr3_aa: CASSSPTKRESNEQFF
clone_size: NA
j_call: TRBJ2-1
d_call: TRBD2
v_call: TRBV7-3

cdr3_nt: TGTGCCTCCCGGGCGGGAGGCACAGATACGCAGTATTTT
cdr3_aa: CASRAGGTDTQYF
clone_size: NA
j_call: TRBJ2-3
d_call: TRBD2
v_call: TRBV10-3

cdr3_nt: TGTGCCAGCATCAGGAGGGAGGGTGAAGCTTTCTTT
cdr3_aa: CASIRREGEAFF
clone_size: few
j_call: TRBJ1-1
d_call: NA
v_call: TRBV28

cdr3_nt: TGTGCCAGTAGTACCAGGGGGCTGCGGATATACGAGCAGTACTTC
cdr3_aa: CASSTRGLRIYEQYF
clone_size: NA
j_call: TRBJ2-7
d_call: TRBD1
v_call: TRBV19